This T cell receptor beta chain was retrieved from a study of T-cell reconstitution after alpha-beta-depleted transplantation in children. Overall study findings and caveats: As was reported, about two months after transplant, alpha-beta T cells came from several hundred expanded graft clones. By one year post-transplant, T-cell counts and diversity largely arose from T cells that were newly produced. For some patients, TCRbeta diversity was high at day 60 because of recipient T cells and thymic progenitors that survived.

As concerns this clonotype: Its specificity is unknown.

Unique molecular identifiers were used in preparing the TCRbeta library. In TCRdb, the PCR reads were re-called with MiXCR into one record per CDR3 protein. The table includes around 94,000 distinct CDR3 sequences, roughly 7.2% detected once. Per the germline V gene, CDR1 is SGHVS and CDR2 is FQNEAQ. The V end was cut by 4 bases, the J end by 9 bases, with 22 bases between. The CDR3 spans 16 residues. J is TRBJ2-1 and V is TRBV7-8; D is tentatively TRBD1 or TRBD2 (6 bases each). The receptor was derived from a boy aged 2 to 10 with acute lymphoblastic leukemia, due to receive a stem cell transplant. This sample comprised PBMCs, obtained before TCRalphabeta/CD19-depleted stem cell transplant. CDR3 sequence: CASSSRGGQGDSEQFF. The CDR3 DNA follows: TGTGCCAGCAGCTCTCGAGGGGGGCAGGGCGACAGTGAGCAGTTCTTC.